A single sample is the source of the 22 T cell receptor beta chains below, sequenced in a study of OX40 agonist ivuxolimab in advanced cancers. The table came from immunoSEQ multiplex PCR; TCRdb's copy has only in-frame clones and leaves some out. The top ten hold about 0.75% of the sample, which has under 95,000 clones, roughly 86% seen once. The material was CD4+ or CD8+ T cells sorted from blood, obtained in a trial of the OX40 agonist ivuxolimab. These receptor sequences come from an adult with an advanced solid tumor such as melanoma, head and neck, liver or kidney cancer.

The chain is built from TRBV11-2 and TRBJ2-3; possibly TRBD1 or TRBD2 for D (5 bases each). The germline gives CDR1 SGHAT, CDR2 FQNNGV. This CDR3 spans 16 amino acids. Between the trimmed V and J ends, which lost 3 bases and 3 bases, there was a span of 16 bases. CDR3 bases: TGTGCCAGCAGCTTCCTTCGGGGCGGAAATACAGATACGCAGTATTTT. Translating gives CASSFLRGGNTDTQYF.

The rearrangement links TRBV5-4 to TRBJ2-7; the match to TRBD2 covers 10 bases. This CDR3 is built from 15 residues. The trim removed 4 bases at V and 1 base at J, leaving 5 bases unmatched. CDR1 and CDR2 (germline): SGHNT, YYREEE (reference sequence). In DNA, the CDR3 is TGTGCCAGCAGCCCCAGGACTAGCGGTTCCTACGAGCAGTACTTC. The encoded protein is CASSPRTSGSYEQYF.

CDR3 sequence: CASSQELGIGFEKLFF. The DNA for the CDR3 is TGTGCCAGCAGCCAAGAGTTGGGCATAGGGTTTGAAAAACTGTTTTTT. The chain employs TRBV4-2 and TRBJ1-4; no clear D gene. The CDR3 contains 16 residues. Germline values: CDR1 LGHNA, CDR2 YNFKEQ. Trimming removed 0 bases from V and 7 bases from J, with 15 bases in between.

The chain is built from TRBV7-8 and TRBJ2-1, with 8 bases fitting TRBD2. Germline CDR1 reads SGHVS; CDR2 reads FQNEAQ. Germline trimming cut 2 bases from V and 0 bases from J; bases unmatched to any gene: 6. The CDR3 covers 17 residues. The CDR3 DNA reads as TGTGCCAGCAGCTTACGACTAGCGCAACTCTCCTACAATGAGCAGTTCTTC. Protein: CASSLRLAQLSYNEQFF.

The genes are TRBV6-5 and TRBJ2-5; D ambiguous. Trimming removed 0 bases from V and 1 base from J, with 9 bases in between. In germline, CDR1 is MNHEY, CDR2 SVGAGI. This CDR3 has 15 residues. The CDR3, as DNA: TGTGCCAGCAGTTACTCAGGGAACAGCCAAGAGACCCAGTACTTC. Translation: CASSYSGNSQETQYF.

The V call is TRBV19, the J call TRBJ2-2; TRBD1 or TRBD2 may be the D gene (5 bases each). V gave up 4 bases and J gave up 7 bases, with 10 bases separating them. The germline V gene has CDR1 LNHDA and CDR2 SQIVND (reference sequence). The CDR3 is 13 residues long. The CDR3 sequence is CASSKTRGGELFF. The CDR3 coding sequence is TGTGCCAGTAGTAAAACTAGGGGCGGGGAGCTGTTTTTT.

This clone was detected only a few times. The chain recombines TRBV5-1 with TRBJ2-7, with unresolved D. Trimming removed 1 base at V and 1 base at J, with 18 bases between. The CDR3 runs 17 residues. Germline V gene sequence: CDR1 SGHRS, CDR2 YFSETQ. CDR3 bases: TGCGCCAGCAGCTTGTTGCCTGGGTCCGATTCATCCTACGAGCAGTACTTC. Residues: CASSLLPGSDSSYEQYF.

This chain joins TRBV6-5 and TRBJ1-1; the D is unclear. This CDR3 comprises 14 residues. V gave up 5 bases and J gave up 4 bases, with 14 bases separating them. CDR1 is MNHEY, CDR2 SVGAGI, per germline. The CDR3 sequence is CASSHGKRRTEAFF. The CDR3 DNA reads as TGTGCCAGCAGTCACGGCAAGCGGCGCACTGAAGCTTTCTTT.

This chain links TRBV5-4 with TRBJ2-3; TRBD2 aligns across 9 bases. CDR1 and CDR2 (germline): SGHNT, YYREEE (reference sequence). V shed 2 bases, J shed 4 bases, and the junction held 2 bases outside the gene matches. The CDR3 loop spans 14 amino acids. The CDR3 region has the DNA TGTGCCAGCAGCTTTAGCGGGAGTGCAGATACGCAGTATTTT. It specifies CASSFSGSADTQYF.

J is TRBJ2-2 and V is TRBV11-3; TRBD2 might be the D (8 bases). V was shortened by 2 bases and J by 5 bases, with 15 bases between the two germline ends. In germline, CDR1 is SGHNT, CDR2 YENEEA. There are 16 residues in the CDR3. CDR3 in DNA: TGTGCCAGCAGCTTACGGACAGGCGGGGGGACCGGGGAGCTGTTTTTT. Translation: CASSLRTGGGTGELFF.

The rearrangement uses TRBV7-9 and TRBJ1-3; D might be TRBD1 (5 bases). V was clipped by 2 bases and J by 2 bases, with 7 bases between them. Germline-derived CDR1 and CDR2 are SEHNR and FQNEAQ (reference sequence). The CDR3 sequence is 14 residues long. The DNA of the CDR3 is TGTGCCAGCAGCTTATCAGGGCCTGGAAACACCATATATTTT. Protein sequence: CASSLSGPGNTIYF.

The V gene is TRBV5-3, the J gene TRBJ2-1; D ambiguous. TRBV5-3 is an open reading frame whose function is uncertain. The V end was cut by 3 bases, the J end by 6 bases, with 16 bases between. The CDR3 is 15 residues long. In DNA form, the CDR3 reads TGTGCCAGAAGCTACAATAGCCGGAAAGGCAATGAGCAGTTCTTC. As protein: CARSYNSRKGNEQFF.

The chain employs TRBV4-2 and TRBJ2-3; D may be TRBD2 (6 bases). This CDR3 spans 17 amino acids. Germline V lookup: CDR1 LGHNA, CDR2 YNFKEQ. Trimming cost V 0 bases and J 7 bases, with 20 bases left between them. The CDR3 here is CASSQDKMSGEVYTQYF. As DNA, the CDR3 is TGTGCCAGCAGCCAAGATAAAATGTCGGGGGAAGTATATACGCAGTATTTT.

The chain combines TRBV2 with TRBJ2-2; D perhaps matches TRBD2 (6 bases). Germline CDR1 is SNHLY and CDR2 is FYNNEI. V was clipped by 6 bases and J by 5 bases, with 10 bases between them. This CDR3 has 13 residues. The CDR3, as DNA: TGTGCCAGCAGGGGGACTTATACCGGGGAGCTGTTTTTT. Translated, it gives CASRGTYTGELFF.

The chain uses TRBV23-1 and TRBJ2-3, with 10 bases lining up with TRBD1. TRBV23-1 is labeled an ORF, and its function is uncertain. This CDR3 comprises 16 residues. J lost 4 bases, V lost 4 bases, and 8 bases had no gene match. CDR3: CASSPDRGLRADTQYF. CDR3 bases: TGCGCCAGCAGTCCCGACAGGGGGCTAAGGGCAGATACGCAGTATTTT.

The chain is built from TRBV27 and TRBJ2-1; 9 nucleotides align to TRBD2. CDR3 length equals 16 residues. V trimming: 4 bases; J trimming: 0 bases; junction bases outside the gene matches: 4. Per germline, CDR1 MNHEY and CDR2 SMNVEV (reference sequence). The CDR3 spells CASSSLAGASYNEQFF. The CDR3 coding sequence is TGTGCCAGCAGTTCCTTAGCGGGGGCCTCCTACAATGAGCAGTTCTTC.

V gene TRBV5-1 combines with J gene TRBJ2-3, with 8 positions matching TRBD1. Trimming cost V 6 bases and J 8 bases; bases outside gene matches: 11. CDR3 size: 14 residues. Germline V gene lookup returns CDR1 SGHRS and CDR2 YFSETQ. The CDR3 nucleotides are TGCGCCAGCACCGTGCAGGGGGCACAAGGTACGCAGTATTTT. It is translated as CASTVQGAQGTQYF.

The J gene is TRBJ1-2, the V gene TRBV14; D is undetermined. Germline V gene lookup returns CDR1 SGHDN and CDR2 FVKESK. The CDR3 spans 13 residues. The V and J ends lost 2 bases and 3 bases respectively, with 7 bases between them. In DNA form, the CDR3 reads TGTGCCAGCAGCCAATCTCCAGACTATGGCTACACCTTC. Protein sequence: CASSQSPDYGYTF.

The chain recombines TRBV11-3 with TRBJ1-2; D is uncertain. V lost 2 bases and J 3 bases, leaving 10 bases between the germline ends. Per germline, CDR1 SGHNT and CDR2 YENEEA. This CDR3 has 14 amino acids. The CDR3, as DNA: TGTGCCAGCAGCTTATGTTTAGGTGACTATGGCTACACCTTC. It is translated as CASSLCLGDYGYTF.

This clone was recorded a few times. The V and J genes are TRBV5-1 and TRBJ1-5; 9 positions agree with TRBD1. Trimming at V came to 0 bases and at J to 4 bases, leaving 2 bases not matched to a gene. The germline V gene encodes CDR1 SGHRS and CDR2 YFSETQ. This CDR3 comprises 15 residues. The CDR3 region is CASSLAGTGNQPQHF. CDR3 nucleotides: TGCGCCAGCAGCTTGGCCGGGACAGGGAATCAGCCCCAGCATTTT.

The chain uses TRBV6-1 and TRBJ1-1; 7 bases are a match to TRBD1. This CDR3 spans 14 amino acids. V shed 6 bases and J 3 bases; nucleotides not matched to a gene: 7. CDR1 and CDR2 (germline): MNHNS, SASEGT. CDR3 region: CASRETGRDTEAFF. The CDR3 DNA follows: TGTGCCAGCAGGGAGACAGGGAGGGACACTGAAGCTTTCTTT.

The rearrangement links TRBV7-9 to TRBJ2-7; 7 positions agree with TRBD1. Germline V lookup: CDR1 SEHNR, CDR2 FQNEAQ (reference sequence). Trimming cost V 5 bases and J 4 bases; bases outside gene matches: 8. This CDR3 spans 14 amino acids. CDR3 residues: CASSRDRESYEQYF. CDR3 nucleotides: TGTGCCAGCAGCCGGGACAGAGAAAGTTACGAGCAGTACTTC.